This T cell receptor (beta chain) was captured in a study of T cells after yellow fever vaccination. Study results and limitations: Clones from primary vaccination mostly reappeared after the booster (around 96% CD4, around 90% CD8).

TCRdb re-derived calls from the 5' RACE reads in MiXCR, one entry per CDR3 protein. The sample yields hundreds of thousands of distinct CDR3 sequences, roughly 3.5% seen once. On this clonotype itself: What it binds is unknown.

CDR1 and CDR2 from the germline V gene are MNHNS and SASEGT. V gave up 7 bases and J gave up 3 bases; unmatched junction bases: 9. The CDR3 has 15 residues. Sequenced here: PBMCs, sampled on the day of the yellow fever booster vaccination. The source of this sequence is a man younger than 30 who received the YFV17D yellow fever vaccine. The rearrangement links TRBV6-1 to TRBJ2-1; 7 nucleotides agree with TRBD2. CDR3 nucleotide sequence: TGTGCCAGCAAGCGGGGCGGGGCTGACTACAATGAGCAGTTCTTC. It translates to CASKRGGADYNEQFF.